The sequence of this T cell receptor beta chain was determined in a study of shared clonotypes between healthy human individuals. Study-level points and caveats: Generation probabilities were higher for clonotypes shared across all four sorted-subset donors than for unshared ones.

The CDR3 loop spans 14 amino acids. CDR1 SGHDN and CDR2 FVKESK come from the germline V gene. The V end was cut by 3 bases, the J end by 5 bases, with 14 bases between. Only in-frame clones appear in the TCRdb table, and some are missing; sequencing was by immunoSEQ multiplex PCR. The sample lists hundreds of thousands of clones, 80% to 95% seen once, with less than 25% in the top ten. The naive CD8 fraction comprised CD45RO-negative cells positively selected for CCR7 and excluded terminally differentiated effector memory CD45RA+ cells. This clone was seen only a few times. What it binds is not known.

J is TRBJ2-7 and V is TRBV14, with D perhaps TRBD2 (6 bases). Sequencing input: naive CD8+ T cells sorted from blood. The origin of this receptor is a man under 40 in good health. CDR3 nucleotide sequence: TGTGCCAGCAGCCAGAGGGCGGGGATCCACGAGCAGTACTTC. This codes for CASSQRAGIHEQYF. Full variable domain (remainder filled in from reference TRBV14 and TRBJ2-7): EAGVTQFPSHSVIEKGQTVTLRCDPISGHDNLYWYRRVMGKEIKFLLHFVKESKQDESGMPNNRFLAERTGGTYSTLKVQPAELEDSGVYFCASSQRAGIHEQYFGPGTRLTVT.